The entry below gives a single T cell receptor (beta chain) sequence along with its context. No cognate antigen has been identified for it. Within one base of it there is no much larger clone, and no base qualities were kept. The library was made by the immunoSEQ multiplex PCR assay. For the multiplex PCR, a mixture combining 60 forward primers for TCR Vbeta segments and 13 reverse primers for TCR Jbeta segments was used. The CDR3 region of rearranged TCR beta genes was amplified from genomic DNA by a multiplex PCR assay. The amplified TCR beta libraries were sequenced on the Illumina HiSeq System as 87-base-pair reads. The study's own analysis went as follows. A later analysis counted approximately 74 million unique TCR beta chains across the approximately 700 repertoires, and around 9.9 million of these chains were shared by at least two donors. Raw reads were error-corrected and collapsed into unique sequences with a nearest-neighbor algorithm that merged closely related sequences to remove PCR and sequencing errors. CDR3 sequences were aligned to IMGT reference sequences to assign V, D and J gene segments. Each retained sequence needed at least a six-nucleotide match to both a V gene segment and a J gene segment. Rearrangements were classified as productive when the CDR3 lacked stop codons and remained in frame with V and J, and all other rearrangements were classified as non-productive. CDR3 was defined according to IMGT convention as the region running from the second conserved V-encoded cysteine to the conserved J-encoded phenylalanine. The earlier analysis of some 600 of the donors excluded sequences that lacked an unambiguous match to a single V gene segment. In an earlier analysis of some 590 of the donors, V segments were called functional above 56.7% productive rearrangements and were called segregating when the between-donor standard deviation exceeded 5%. A statistical classification framework was built for diagnosing cytomegalovirus status from the catalog of TCR beta chain sequences. In a later analysis, TCR nucleotide sequences were compared against IMGT/GENE-DB human TR gene sequences so that V and J genes could be assigned. A later analysis assigned CDR3 sequences and most-parsimonious VDJ recombination scenarios with the TCRdist pipeline. In a later analysis, each TCR beta chain was defined by its CDR3 amino acid sequence together with its V-gene family, and reads without a unique V-gene family were excluded. A later analysis removed over 500 highly shared, low-generation-probability nucleotide sequences to deal with suspected cross-contamination and a sequencing artifact. In a later analysis, a clonal expansion index for each public chain was calculated from normalized within-repertoire ranks of inferred template counts. Generation probabilities in a later analysis came from a VDJ recombination model fitted to out-of-frame rearrangements, and those results were checked against IGoR. In a later analysis, hypergeometric tests were used to score TCR-TCR, TCR-HLA and TCR-CMV co-occurrence, with a repertoire-size bias correction applied to TCR pairs. False discovery rates were estimated in a later analysis by permuting HLA or CMV assignments 20 times. In a later analysis, co-occurring TCRs were grouped using DBSCAN, with TCRdist sequence similarity added in when clustering inside HLA-allele-positive subsets. Co-occurrence clustering excluded repertoires with fewer than 30,000 or more than 120,000 public chains, plus five with anomalous nucleotide sharing. Not all clones reach the TCRdb copy of this immuneACCESS table, which keeps in-frame sequences only. Checked studies attribute under half of the gap to unresolved V genes and leave the rest unexplained. The V and J calls and clone size were taken over from that table, and D and trimming were inferred from the DNA. Counted in this sample were about 180,000 clones; around 82% of them appeared once. The top ten constitute around 2.4% of the sample.

This sample is drawn from a study of cytomegalovirus exposure and HLA in healthy donors (dated by TCRdb to 2016 to 2017). For the wider study: According to an earlier analysis of several hundred of the donors, about 179 million T cells yielded over 100 million unique TCR beta sequences and approximately 300 Gb of sequence data. An early release covering about 600 HLA-typed donors comprised around 300 gigabases of sequencing data and tens of millions of unique TCR sequences. Among the roughly 410 genotyped donors, around 81% belonged to the genetic ancestry cluster associated with self-reported Caucasian donors. The study aimed to test whether signatures of past pathogen exposure could be identified by cataloging public T cell receptors. Using immunosequencing, the study profiled T cell repertoires from some 670 subjects and related those repertoires to cytomegalovirus serostatus. Besides the first cohort of more than 650 subjects, a separate validation cohort made up of over a hundred different subjects was used. To predict cytomegalovirus infection status, the study combined high-throughput TCR immunosequencing, statistical association of individual TCRs with disease status, and machine learning. In a later analysis, previously published TCR beta repertoires from hundreds of donors were re-analyzed and high-resolution HLA genotyping was added so that TCR occurrence patterns could be studied. The later analysis used no new phenotypic data to find candidate immune exposures, relying instead on TCR beta sequences and their occurrence across donors. An earlier analysis of a few hundred of the donors applied high-throughput TCR beta sequencing to assess whether each TCR beta V gene segment acted as functional or pseudogenic. Donor age, sex, ethnicity and CMV serostatus were compiled alongside the repertoire data. A later genetic analysis used genome-wide SNP genotypes for about three fifths of the roughly 700 donors, treating that subset as a discovery cohort. All discovery cohort repertoires had been generated using a single sequencing platform. HLA typing covered class I and class II loci at four-digit resolution. Typing coverage differed by locus: A, B, C, DRB1 and DQB1 were typed in about 629-640 donors, DQA1 in about 510, DPA1 in some 570, and DPB1 in 450 to 490. Four or five DR-DQ haplotypes were handled as single units for association and clustering because linkage in the cohort was strong. On average, over 200,000 unique TCR beta nucleotide sequences were sequenced per donor among 398 genotyped donors of the cohort, with roughly 18% of those sequences being non-productive. Study-wide findings and limitations: According to the authors, the approach could potentially be generalized to other disease states and immunological phenotypes. In an earlier analysis of 450 to 750 of the donors, most TCR beta V segments appeared in productive rearrangements about 87% or about 30% of the time, broadly matching IMGT annotations. A further reported finding was that TCR beta sequences accurately predicted the HLA-A and HLA-B alleles for most subjects in the first cohort. Compared with the roughly 670-donor mean, donors in an Asian-associated ancestry cluster had fewer N-insertions in productive TCRs, according to a later genetic analysis. In vitro tests confirmed that a few of the cytomegalovirus-associated TCR beta chains recognize cytomegalovirus antigens. In the study, roughly 160 TCR beta chains were listed as associated with cytomegalovirus. Because HLA typing was unavailable for some donors at each locus, only the typed subset was used in association tests. A cluster of highly shared sequence variants was judged likely to represent a technical artifact of the sequencing pipeline. The earlier analysis of fewer than 750 of the donors excluded 15 to 20 rarely observed V segments, including chromosome 9 orphons, because counts were too low. Sequencing depth was assumed to be roughly uniform across donors in the presence/absence analyses, though that assumption may not hold. In a later analysis, the rate of TCR association differed among HLA loci, with DRB1 alleles having the most associated TCRs and HLA-C alleles having the fewest. Some IMGT-functional V segments, including TRBV6-2 and TRBV6-3, could not be told apart with the 87-base-pair reads, so those segments were excluded. In a later analysis, HLA-associated TCR beta chains showed more clonal expansion and lower generation probabilities than non-associated chains that were equally common. In both the original and validation cohorts, the classifier was reported to diagnose cytomegalovirus status with high specificity and sensitivity. A later genetic analysis associated a missense DCLRE1C variant with V-gene and J-gene trimming of TCR beta chains, and an independent cohort replicated the association. Correlated functional status among segregating V segments might be attributable to linkage disequilibrium, but an unknown experimental factor could not be ruled out. For the cohort, immune exposure information was limited to CMV serostatus. Most CMV-associated TCR beta chains appeared to be HLA-restricted in a later analysis, and the HLA associations seemed to be driven largely by CMV exposure. Strong co-occurrence of HLA alleles, especially DR and DQ, made assigning TCR associations to individual alleles difficult. While some public TCRs were present in many individuals, most TCR sequences turned up only very rarely across donors. At a false discovery rate of 0.05, a later analysis linked some 17,000 TCR beta sequences to specific HLA alleles. Only TCR beta chains were sequenced in this cohort, and the absence of alpha or paired-chain data limited detectable features. Several of the top co-occurrence clusters appeared to be linked to parvovirus B19, influenza, CMV and Epstein-Barr virus, according to a later analysis.

In total, fewer than 750 healthy bone marrow donors made up the cohort. At the time of sampling, every cohort member was nominally healthy, though immune exposures that went unrecorded were likely present. The donor was CMV seronegative and was included in the group of under 450 seronegative cohort members. Each donor provided a peripheral blood sample, and peripheral blood mononuclear cells were used for TCR beta sequencing. The Qiagen DNeasy Blood Extraction Kit was used to extract genomic DNA from the blood cell samples. From cysteine to phenylalanine, the CDR3 is 15 amino acids long. The only DNA kept is the CDR3, 45 bases in frame from the first base. From a lookup of the germline V gene, CDR1 and CDR2 are LGHNA and YNFKEQ. V is pruned by 0 bases and J by 4 bases, leaving 2 bases of the junction without a gene match.

The sequence was obtained from a man in his fifties or sixties in good health and CMV-seronegative. The source material was PBMCs. This sequence uses TRBV4-2 and TRBJ1-4, and 7 bases in between align with TRBD1. The nucleotide sequence is TGTGCCAGCAGCCAAGAGGGACAGTATAATGAAAAACTGTTTTTT. The resulting protein is CASSQEGQYNEKLFF.